The next 23 T cell receptor beta chains were all read from a single sample in a study of T cells expressing NK-cell markers. TCRdb derives one entry per CDR3 protein from the 5' RACE reads, leaving out DNA. The sample totals 350,000 to 500,000 distinct CDR3 sequences. The sequenced material came from blood T cells: a sorted CD56 or NKG2C T cell subset, CD4+ or CD8+ T cells, or bulk PBMC T cells (not recorded which). All receptors derive from a woman aged 18-70 years in good health.

The chain is built from TRBV11-2 and TRBJ2-2; TCRdb gives TRBD2 as the D gene, but with no DNA this cannot be confirmed. The germline gives CDR1 SGHAT, CDR2 FQNNGV. The CDR3 sequence is 16 residues long. This chain's CDR3 is CASSTRGASATGELFF.

V gene TRBV7-9 combines with J gene TRBJ1-2. The CDR3 sequence is 11 residues long. The germline CDR1 and CDR2 sequences are SEHNR and FQNEAQ (reference sequence). The chain's CDR3 is CASSKGPGYTF.

V usage is TRBV9 and J usage is TRBJ1-3. Germline CDR1 SGDLS, CDR2 YYNGEE. There are 15 residues in the CDR3. The CDR3 region is CASSVAGGPGNTIYF.

The J gene is TRBJ1-4, the V gene TRBV6-2 or TRBV6-3. CDR3 length: 15 residues. Germline values: CDR1 MNHEY, CDR2 SVGEGT. CDR3 in amino acids: CASSYSGYSDEKLFF.

V gene TRBV12-3 or TRBV12-4 combines with J gene TRBJ1-1. This CDR3 comprises 12 residues. The CDR3 sequence: CASSDLYTEAFF.

This rearrangement joins TRBV20-1 to TRBJ1-1; no DNA is available, so the TRBD1 call from TCRdb remains unchecked. The V gene's germline CDR1 is DFQATT and CDR2 SNEGSKA (reference sequence). The length of the CDR3 is 14 residues. The CDR3 here is CSASQGRFNTEAFF.

The chain carries TRBV7-8 and TRBJ1-2. The germline gives CDR1 SGHVS, CDR2 FQNEAQ. This CDR3 has 14 amino acids. CDR3 region: CASSLALGDYGYTF.

The V gene is TRBV7-2, the J gene TRBJ1-2. The CDR3 loop spans 13 amino acids. CDR1 SGHTA and CDR2 FQGNSA come from the germline V gene. CDR3 sequence reads: CASSLAVQDGYTF.

The chain is built from TRBV20-1 and TRBJ2-5. The CDR3 runs 11 residues. Germline V gene sequence: CDR1 DFQATT, CDR2 SNEGSKA (reference sequence). The CDR3 loop is CSARAVETQYF.

V and J are TRBV7-2 and TRBJ2-1; no DNA is available, so the TRBD2 call from TCRdb remains unchecked. CDR3 length: 15 amino acids. From germline, CDR1 is SGHTA and CDR2 FQGNSA. CDR3 region: CASSSGLASTNEQFF. The whole variable domain, remainder taken from reference TRBV7-2 and TRBJ2-1, is GAGVSQSPSNKVTEKGKDVELRCDPISGHTALYWYRQSLGQGLEFLIYFQGNSAPDKSGLPSDRFSAERTGGSVSTLTIQRTQQEDSAVYLCASSSGLASTNEQFFGPGTRLTVL.

The J gene is TRBJ2-1, the V gene TRBV5-1; TCRdb picks TRBD2, but there is no DNA to check that call. This CDR3 has 19 amino acids. Germline assignment: CDR1 SGHRS and CDR2 YFSETQ. The CDR3 loop reads CASSLFGLAGQSSYNEQFF.

The rearrangement uses TRBV20-1 and TRBJ1-1. CDR1 and CDR2 from the germline V gene are DFQATT and SNEGSKA (reference sequence). The CDR3 contains 11 residues. CDR3 amino acids: CSASQNTEAFF.

The genes are TRBV29-1 and TRBJ2-7; TCRdb's assignment of TRBD1 cannot be checked, as there is no DNA. The V gene's germline CDR1 is SQVTM and CDR2 ANQGSEA. The CDR3 consists of 13 residues. This CDR3 is CSAVGTGGYEQYF.

This chain joins TRBV24-1 and TRBJ2-5; TCRdb's D call of TRBD1 is untestable without DNA. The CDR3 consists of 15 residues. The germline V gene encodes CDR1 KGHDR and CDR2 SFDVKD. The CDR3: CATSDGTGGQETQYF.

This chain uses TRBV6-2 or TRBV6-3 with TRBJ2-5; the D gene TCRdb calls, TRBD2, cannot be checked with no DNA. CDR3 length equals 14 residues. The germline V gene encodes CDR1 MNHEY and CDR2 SVGEGT. CDR3 in amino acids: CASSGGRIQETQYF.

The chain combines TRBV19 with TRBJ1-1; lacking DNA, the TRBD1 call made by TCRdb goes unchecked. The CDR3 contains 17 residues. The germline V gene encodes CDR1 LNHDA and CDR2 SQIVND (reference sequence). The CDR3 loop reads CASSDRGRSGYRTEAFF.

The chain recombines TRBV5-1 with TRBJ2-7; TCRdb picks TRBD1, but there is no DNA to check that call. This CDR3 region has 14 residues. Germline lookup yields CDR1 SGHRS and CDR2 YFSETQ. The CDR3 sequence is CASSLFQGTYEQYF.

The V and J genes are TRBV25-1 and TRBJ1-4. CDR3 size: 15 residues. Germline lookup yields CDR1 MGHDK and CDR2 SYGVNS. CDR3 residues: CASSENWGLDEKLFF.

The chain employs TRBV27 and TRBJ1-4. CDR1 MNHEY and CDR2 SMNVEV come from the germline V gene (reference sequence). CDR3 length: 14 residues. The CDR3 loop reads CASSLLSMDEKLFF.

The V gene is TRBV15, the J gene TRBJ2-1; TCRdb lists TRBD1, though no DNA is available to test this call. The CDR3 has 15 amino acids. Germline V gene data show CDR1 as LNHNV and CDR2 as YYDKDF (reference sequence). CDR3 amino acids: CATSRAWTGYNEQFF.

The V call is TRBV5-6, the J call TRBJ2-2; TCRdb indicates TRBD2, and absent DNA this call remains unverified. Germline loops: CDR1 SGHDT, CDR2 YYEEEE. The CDR3 runs 13 residues. Here the CDR3 reads CASSFGETGELFF.

The rearrangement links TRBV5-5 to TRBJ1-6; TCRdb outputs TRBD1, but without DNA this stays unchecked. This CDR3 has 17 residues. Germline V gives CDR1 SGHKS, CDR2 YYEKEE (reference sequence). The CDR3 loop is CASSLGPSSSYNSPLHF.

This chain connects TRBV7-8 to TRBJ1-2; TCRdb's D call, TRBD1, is unchecked because there is no DNA. This CDR3 has 13 amino acids. Germline CDR1 reads SGHVS; CDR2 reads FQNEAQ. The CDR3 here is CASSSRGNYGYTF. Full variable domain (outside the CDR3, taken from reference TRBV7-8 and TRBJ1-2): GAGVSQSPRYKVAKRGQDVALRCDPISGHVSLFWYQQALGQGPEFLTYFQNEAQLDKSGLPSDRFFAERPEGSVSTLKIQRTQQEDSAVYLCASSSRGNYGYTFGSGTRLTVV.